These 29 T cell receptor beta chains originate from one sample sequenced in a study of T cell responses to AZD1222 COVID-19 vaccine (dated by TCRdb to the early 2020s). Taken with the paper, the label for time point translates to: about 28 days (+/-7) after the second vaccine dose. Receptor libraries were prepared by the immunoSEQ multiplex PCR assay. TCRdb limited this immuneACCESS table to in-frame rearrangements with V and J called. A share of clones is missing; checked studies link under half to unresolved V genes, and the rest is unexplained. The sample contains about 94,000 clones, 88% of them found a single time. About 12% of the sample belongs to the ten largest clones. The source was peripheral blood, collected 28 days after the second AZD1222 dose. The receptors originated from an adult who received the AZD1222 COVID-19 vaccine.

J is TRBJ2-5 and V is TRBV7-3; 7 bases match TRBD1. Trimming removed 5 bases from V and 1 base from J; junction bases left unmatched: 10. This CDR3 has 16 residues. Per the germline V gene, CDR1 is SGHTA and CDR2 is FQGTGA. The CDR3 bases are TGTGCCAGCAGCCCACAGGGGAAAGGGGGCCAAGAGACCCAGTACTTC. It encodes CASSPQGKGGQETQYF.

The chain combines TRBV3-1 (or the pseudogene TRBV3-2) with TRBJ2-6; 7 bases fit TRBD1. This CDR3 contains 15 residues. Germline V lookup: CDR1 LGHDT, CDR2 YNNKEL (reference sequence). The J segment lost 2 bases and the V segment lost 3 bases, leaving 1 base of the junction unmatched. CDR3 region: CASSHTGAGANVLTF. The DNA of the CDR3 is TGTGCCAGCAGCCATACAGGGGCTGGGGCCAACGTCCTGACTTTC.

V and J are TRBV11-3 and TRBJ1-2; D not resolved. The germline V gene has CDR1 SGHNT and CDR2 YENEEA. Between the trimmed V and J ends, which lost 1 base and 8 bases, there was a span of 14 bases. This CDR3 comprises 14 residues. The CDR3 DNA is TGTGCCAGCAGCTTAGGGAGGGTCTCCGGCGGCTACACCTTC. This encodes CASSLGRVSGGYTF.

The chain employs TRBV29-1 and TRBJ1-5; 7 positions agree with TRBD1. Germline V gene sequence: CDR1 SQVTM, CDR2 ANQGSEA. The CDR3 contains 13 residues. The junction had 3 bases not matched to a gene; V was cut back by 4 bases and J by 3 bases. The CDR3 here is CSVGDSSNQPQHF. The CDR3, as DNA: TGCAGCGTTGGGGACAGCTCCAATCAGCCCCAGCATTTT.

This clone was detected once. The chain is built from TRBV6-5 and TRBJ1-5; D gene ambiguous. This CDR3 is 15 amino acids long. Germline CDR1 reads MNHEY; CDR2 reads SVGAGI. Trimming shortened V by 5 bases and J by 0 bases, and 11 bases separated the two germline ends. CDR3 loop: CASSRTGYSNQPQHF. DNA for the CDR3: TGTGCCAGCAGTAGGACGGGTTATAGCAATCAGCCCCAGCATTTT.

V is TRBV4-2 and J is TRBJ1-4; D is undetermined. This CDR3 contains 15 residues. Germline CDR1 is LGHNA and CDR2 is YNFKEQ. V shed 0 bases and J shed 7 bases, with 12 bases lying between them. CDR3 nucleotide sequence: TGTGCCAGCAGCCAAGACGCAGGCCCGCGTGAAAAACTGTTTTTT. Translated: CASSQDAGPREKLFF.

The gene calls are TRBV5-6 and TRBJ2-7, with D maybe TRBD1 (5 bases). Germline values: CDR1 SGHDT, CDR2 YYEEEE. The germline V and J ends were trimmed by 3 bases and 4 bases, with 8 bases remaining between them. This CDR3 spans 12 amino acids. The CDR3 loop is CASSSQGYEQYF. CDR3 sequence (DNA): TGTGCCAGCAGCTCGCAGGGTTACGAGCAGTACTTC.

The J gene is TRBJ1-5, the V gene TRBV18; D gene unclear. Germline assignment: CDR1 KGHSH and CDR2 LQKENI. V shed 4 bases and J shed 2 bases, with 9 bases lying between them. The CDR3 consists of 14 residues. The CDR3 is CASSHGNRNQPQHF. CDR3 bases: TGTGCCAGCTCACACGGAAACCGCAATCAGCCCCAGCATTTT.

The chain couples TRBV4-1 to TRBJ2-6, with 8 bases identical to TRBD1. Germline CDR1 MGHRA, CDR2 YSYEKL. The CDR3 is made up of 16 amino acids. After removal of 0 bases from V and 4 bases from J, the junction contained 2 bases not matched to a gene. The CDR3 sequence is CASSQETGVGANVLTF. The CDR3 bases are TGCGCCAGCAGCCAAGAGACAGGGGTCGGGGCCAACGTCCTGACTTTC.

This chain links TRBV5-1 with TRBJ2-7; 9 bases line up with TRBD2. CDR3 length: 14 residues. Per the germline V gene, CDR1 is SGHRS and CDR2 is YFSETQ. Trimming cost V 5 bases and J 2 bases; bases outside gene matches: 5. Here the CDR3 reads CASRTGTSTYEQYF. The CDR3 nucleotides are TGCGCCAGCAGGACCGGGACTAGCACCTACGAGCAGTACTTC.

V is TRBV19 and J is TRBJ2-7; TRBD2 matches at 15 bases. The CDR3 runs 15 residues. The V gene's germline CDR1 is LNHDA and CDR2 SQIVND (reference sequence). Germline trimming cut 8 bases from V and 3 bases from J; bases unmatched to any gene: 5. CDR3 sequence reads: CASRTSGRGVYEQYF. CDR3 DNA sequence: TGTGCCAGTCGGACTAGCGGGAGGGGAGTCTACGAGCAGTACTTC.

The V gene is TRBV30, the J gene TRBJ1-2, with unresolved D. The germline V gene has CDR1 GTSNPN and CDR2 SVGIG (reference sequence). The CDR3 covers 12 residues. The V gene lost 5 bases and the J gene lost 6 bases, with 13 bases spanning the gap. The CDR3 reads CAWAYMGDGYTF. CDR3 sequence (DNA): TGTGCCTGGGCCTACATGGGAGATGGCTACACCTTC.

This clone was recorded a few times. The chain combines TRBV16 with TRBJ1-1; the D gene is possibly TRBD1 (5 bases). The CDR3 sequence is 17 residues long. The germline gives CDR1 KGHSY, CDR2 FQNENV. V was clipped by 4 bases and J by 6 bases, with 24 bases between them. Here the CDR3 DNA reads TGTGCCAGCAGCCCAACTCGGGGCCTTTTCATGGTGGCTGAAGCTTTCTTT. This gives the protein CASSPTRGLFMVAEAFF.

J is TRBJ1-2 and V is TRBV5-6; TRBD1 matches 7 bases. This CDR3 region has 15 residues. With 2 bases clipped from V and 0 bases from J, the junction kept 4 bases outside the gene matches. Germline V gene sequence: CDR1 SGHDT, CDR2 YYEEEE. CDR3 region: CASSFRQGANYGYTF. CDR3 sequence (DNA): TGTGCCAGCAGCTTCCGACAGGGAGCTAACTATGGCTACACCTTC.

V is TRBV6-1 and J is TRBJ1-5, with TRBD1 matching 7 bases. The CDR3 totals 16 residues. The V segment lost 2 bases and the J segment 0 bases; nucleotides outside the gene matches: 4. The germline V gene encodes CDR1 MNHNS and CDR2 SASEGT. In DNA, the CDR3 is TGTGCCAGCAGTGAATGGGGGACAGATAGCAATCAGCCCCAGCATTTT. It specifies CASSEWGTDSNQPQHF.

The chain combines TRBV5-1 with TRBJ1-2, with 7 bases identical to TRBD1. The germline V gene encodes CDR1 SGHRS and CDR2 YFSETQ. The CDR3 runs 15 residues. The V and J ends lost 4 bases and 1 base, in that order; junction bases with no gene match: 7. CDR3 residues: CASSRDRQYNYGYTF. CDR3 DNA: TGCGCCAGCAGCCGGGACAGACAATATAACTATGGCTACACCTTC.

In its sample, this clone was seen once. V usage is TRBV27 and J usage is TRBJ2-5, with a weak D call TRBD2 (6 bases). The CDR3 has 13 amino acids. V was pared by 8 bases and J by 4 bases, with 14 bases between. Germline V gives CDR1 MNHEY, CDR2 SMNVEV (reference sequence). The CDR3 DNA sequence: TGTGCCAGCGGAGTTGGGGGAGGAGAGACCCAGTACTTC. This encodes CASGVGGGETQYF.

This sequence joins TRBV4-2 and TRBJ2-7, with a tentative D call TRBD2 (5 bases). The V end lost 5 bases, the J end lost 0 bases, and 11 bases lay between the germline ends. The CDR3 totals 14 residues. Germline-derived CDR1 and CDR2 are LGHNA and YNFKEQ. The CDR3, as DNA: TGTGCCAGCAGCAATAGCGAGAGCTCCTACGAGCAGTACTTC. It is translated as CASSNSESSYEQYF.

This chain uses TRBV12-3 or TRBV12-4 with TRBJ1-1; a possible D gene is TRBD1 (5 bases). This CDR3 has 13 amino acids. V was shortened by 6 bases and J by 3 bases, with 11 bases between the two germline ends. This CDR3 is CASSPGTYTEAFF. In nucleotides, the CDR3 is TGTGCCAGCAGCCCGGGGACCTACACTGAAGCTTTCTTT.

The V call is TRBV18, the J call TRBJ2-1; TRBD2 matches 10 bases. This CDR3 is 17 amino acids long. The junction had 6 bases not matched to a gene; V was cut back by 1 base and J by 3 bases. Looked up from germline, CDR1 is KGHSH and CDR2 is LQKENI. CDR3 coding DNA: TGTGCCAGCTCACCACGAGGAGGACTAGCGGACTACAATGAGCAGTTCTTC. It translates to CASSPRGGLADYNEQFF.

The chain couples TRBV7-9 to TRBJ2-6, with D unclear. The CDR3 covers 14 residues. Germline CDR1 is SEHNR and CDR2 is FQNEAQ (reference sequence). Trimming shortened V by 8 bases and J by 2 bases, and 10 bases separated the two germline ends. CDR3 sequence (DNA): TGTGCCAGCTCAGGCGGAGCTGGGGCCAACGTCCTGACTTTC. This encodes CASSGGAGANVLTF.

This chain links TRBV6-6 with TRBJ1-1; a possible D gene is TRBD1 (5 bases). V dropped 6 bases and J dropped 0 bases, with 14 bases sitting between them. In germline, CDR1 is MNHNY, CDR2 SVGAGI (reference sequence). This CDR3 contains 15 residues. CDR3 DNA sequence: TGTGCCAGCAGGGGCCCAGGGAGGATGAACACTGAAGCTTTCTTT. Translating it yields CASRGPGRMNTEAFF.

DNA for the CDR3: TGTGCCATCAGTGACCTCGGGACAGCTAACTATGGCTACACCTTC. It encodes CAISDLGTANYGYTF. The chain combines TRBV10-3 with TRBJ1-2, with TRBD1 matching over 7 bases. Germline V CDR1 and CDR2: ENHRY, SYGVKD. The CDR3 runs 15 residues. V shed 3 bases, J shed 0 bases, and the junction held 4 bases outside the gene matches.

The CDR3 coding sequence is TGTGCCAGCAGCTTATTGGGCCGTAGGGGGTCTAACTATGGCTACACCTTC. Its translation is CASSLLGRRGSNYGYTF. V gene TRBV7-9 combines with J gene TRBJ1-2, with TRBD1 as a possible D gene (6 bases). Germline V CDR1 and CDR2: SEHNR, FQNEAQ (reference sequence). The CDR3 has 17 residues. V lost 2 bases, J lost 0 bases, and 16 bases lay in between.

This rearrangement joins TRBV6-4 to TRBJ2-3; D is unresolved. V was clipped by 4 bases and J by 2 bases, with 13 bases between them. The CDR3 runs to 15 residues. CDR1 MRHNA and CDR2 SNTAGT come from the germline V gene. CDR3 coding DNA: TGTGCCAGCAGTGTAAATGGGATTTACACAGATACGCAGTATTTT. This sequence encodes CASSVNGIYTDTQYF.

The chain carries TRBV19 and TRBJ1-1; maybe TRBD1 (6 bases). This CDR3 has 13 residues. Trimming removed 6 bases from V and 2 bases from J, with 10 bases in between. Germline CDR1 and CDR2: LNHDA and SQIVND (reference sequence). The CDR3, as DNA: TGTGCCAGTAGCGACAGGCCAAACACTGAAGCTTTCTTT. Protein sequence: CASSDRPNTEAFF.

The DNA for the CDR3 is TGTGCCAGTAGTATCTCTAGCGGGAGGGCCGATGAGCAGTTCTTC. It codes for CASSISSGRADEQFF. The chain has TRBV19 and TRBJ2-1; 12 bases agree with TRBD2. In germline, CDR1 is LNHDA, CDR2 SQIVND (reference sequence). V lost 3 bases to trimming and J lost 8 bases; unmatched junction nucleotides: 5. The length of the CDR3 is 15 residues.

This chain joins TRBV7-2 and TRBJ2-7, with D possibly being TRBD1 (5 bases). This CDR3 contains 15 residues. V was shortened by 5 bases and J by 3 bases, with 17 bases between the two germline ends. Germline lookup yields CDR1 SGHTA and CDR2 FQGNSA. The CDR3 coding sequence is TGTGCCAGCAGCCTCGCGACAGACCCTTACTACGAGCAGTACTTC. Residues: CASSLATDPYYEQYF.

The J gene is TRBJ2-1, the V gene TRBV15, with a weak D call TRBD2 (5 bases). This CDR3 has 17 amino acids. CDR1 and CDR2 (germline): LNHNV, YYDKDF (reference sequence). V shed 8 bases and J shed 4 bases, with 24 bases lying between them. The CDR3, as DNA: TGTGCCACCGAAAGGGCCCGGGATAGGGATGGGTACAATGAGCAGTTCTTC. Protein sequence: CATERARDRDGYNEQFF.